This entry features one T cell receptor (beta chain) sequence. V lost 3 bases and J 6 bases, leaving 13 bases between the germline ends. CDR1 is SGHNT, CDR2 YYREEE, per germline (reference sequence). This CDR3 is built from 15 residues. The data originate from a study of blood T cell repertoires in COVID-19. About the study: The analysed material was cDNA or gDNA that came from T cells, B-cell-depleted T cells, or PBMCs.

Authors' data handling: Using reference gene primer amplification, nucleated cell counts were estimated. This table comes from immunoSEQ multiplex PCR, and its TCRdb copy is limited to in-frame clones, with some not included. The V and J calls and the clone size are those of that table, but D and trimming were determined from the DNA. Of about 410,000 clones listed, 70% to 90% were seen once; the top ten hold roughly 1.6%. Material: peripheral blood. The chain employs TRBV5-4 and TRBJ1-6; the D gene is possibly TRBD1 (6 bases). The TCR was taken from a woman aged 40-49 years with COVID-19, enrolled during active disease. The CDR3, as DNA: TGTGCCAGCAGCTCTGGGGGCTTCGGTAATTCACCCCTCCACTTT. Amino acid sequence: CASSSGGFGNSPLHF.